A selection of T cell receptor beta chains follows, all from one sample in a study of blood T cell repertoires in COVID-19. Assay: immunoSEQ multiplex PCR; the TCRdb copy retains only in-frame clones and omits some. The table records roughly 130,000 clones, almost 85% of them present only once. Sequencing was done on a sample of PBMCs or T cells enriched from blood (not recorded which). The receptor set was obtained from a woman between 50 and 59 years old with acute COVID-19. Both conserved end residues are part of each CDR3. D genes are given only for firm matches. Expanded clones get a size class; other rows say once, few or many, or leave the size out.

d_gene: -; abundance: -; v_gene: TRBV10-1; j_gene: TRBJ1-6; CDR3nt: TGCGCCAGCAGTCGACAGACTTATAATTCACCCCTCCACTTT; CDR3aa: CASSRQTYNSPLHF
d_gene: TRBD1; abundance: -; v_gene: TRBV29-1; j_gene: TRBJ2-5; CDR3nt: TGCAGCGTTGAGGCAGGACAGGTTGCTCTGGAGACCCAGTACTTC; CDR3aa: CSVEAGQVALETQYF
d_gene: -; abundance: many; v_gene: TRBV4-1; j_gene: TRBJ2-1; CDR3nt: TGCGCCAGCAGCCCTGACTACTACAATGAGCAGTTCTTC; CDR3aa: CASSPDYYNEQFF
d_gene: -; abundance: -; v_gene: TRBV19; j_gene: TRBJ1-6; CDR3nt: TGTGCCAGTGGATCTAGCAGGGGTTCACCCCTCCACTTT; CDR3aa: CASGSSRGSPLHF
d_gene: TRBD2; abundance: -; v_gene: TRBV2; j_gene: TRBJ2-2; CDR3nt: TGTGCCAGCCGACTAGCGGGAGTGACCGGGGAGCTGTTTTTT; CDR3aa: CASRLAGVTGELFF
d_gene: -; abundance: -; v_gene: TRBV5-4; j_gene: TRBJ2-1; CDR3nt: TGTGCCAGCAGCTTGGTAAGCGCCTGGGCCTACAATGAGCAGTTCTTC; CDR3aa: CASSLVSAWAYNEQFF
d_gene: TRBD2; abundance: -; v_gene: TRBV2; j_gene: TRBJ2-1; CDR3nt: TGTGCCAGCAGTGATGGTAGGGAGGGCCCTCGGGTCGAGCAGTTCTTC; CDR3aa: CASSDGREGPRVEQFF
d_gene: TRBD2; abundance: -; v_gene: TRBV18; j_gene: TRBJ2-2; CDR3nt: TGTGCCAGCTCACTGCTAGCGGGGAACACCGGGGAGCTGTTTTTT; CDR3aa: CASSLLAGNTGELFF
d_gene: TRBD1; abundance: -; v_gene: TRBV28; j_gene: TRBJ1-1; CDR3nt: TGTGCCAGCAGTCCTGTGGGACAGGGGTTGTGGACTGAAGCTTTCTTT; CDR3aa: CASSPVGQGLWTEAFF
d_gene: TRBD1; abundance: few; v_gene: TRBV10-1; j_gene: TRBJ1-5; CDR3nt: TGCGCCAGCAGCGCCCCCGGACAGGGTGGCAATCAGCCCCAGCATTTT; CDR3aa: CASSAPGQGGNQPQHF
d_gene: TRBD2; abundance: -; v_gene: TRBV19; j_gene: TRBJ2-4; CDR3nt: TGTGCCAGTAGTATGCCGGGACTAGCGGGAGGAAAAAACATTCAGTACTTC; CDR3aa: CASSMPGLAGGKNIQYF
d_gene: TRBD2; abundance: -; v_gene: TRBV11-2; j_gene: TRBJ2-3; CDR3nt: TGTGCCAGCAGACCTAGCGTAGGCGGGAGGGGGGCAGATACGCAGTATTTT; CDR3aa: CASRPSVGGRGADTQYF
d_gene: TRBD2; abundance: -; v_gene: TRBV4-1; j_gene: TRBJ2-1; CDR3nt: TGCGCCAGCAGCCAAGGAAGGGGAGGGACTTTCAATGAGCAGTTCTTC; CDR3aa: CASSQGRGGTFNEQFF
d_gene: TRBD2; abundance: -; v_gene: TRBV13; j_gene: TRBJ2-3; CDR3nt: TGTGCCAGCAGCTTAGGCTCCCAGCGGGAGAATCAAAATACGCAGTATTTT; CDR3aa: CASSLGSQRENQNTQYF
d_gene: -; abundance: -; v_gene: TRBV18; j_gene: TRBJ1-2; CDR3nt: TGTGCCAGCTCTCCGTCGGACACTAACTATGGCTACACCTTC; CDR3aa: CASSPSDTNYGYTF
d_gene: -; abundance: few; v_gene: TRBV6-5; j_gene: TRBJ1-1; CDR3nt: TGTGCCAGCATGCCTATGAGGGGGACTGAAGCTTTCTTT; CDR3aa: CASMPMRGTEAFF
d_gene: TRBD2; abundance: -; v_gene: TRBV2; j_gene: TRBJ2-1; CDR3nt: TGTGCCAGCACAACCGGGACTAGCGTTCAGCAGCAGTTCTTC; CDR3aa: CASTTGTSVQQQFF
d_gene: TRBD1; abundance: -; v_gene: TRBV5-5; j_gene: TRBJ2-7; CDR3nt: TGTGCCAGCAGCCCGAGACAGGGGGCGACGGCAATCGAGCAGTACTTC; CDR3aa: CASSPRQGATAIEQYF
d_gene: -; abundance: -; v_gene: TRBV9; j_gene: TRBJ2-5; CDR3nt: TGTGCCAGCAGCGTAGAGAAGGGGGCGGGACAGACCCAGTACTTC; CDR3aa: CASSVEKGAGQTQYF
d_gene: TRBD2; abundance: -; v_gene: TRBV9; j_gene: TRBJ2-7; CDR3nt: TGTGCCAGCAGCGTAGGAGCTAGCGGGAGCACCTACGAGCAGTACTTC; CDR3aa: CASSVGASGSTYEQYF
d_gene: TRBD1; abundance: -; v_gene: TRBV6-2/TRBV6-3; j_gene: TRBJ1-1; CDR3nt: TGTGCCAGCAGTCAAATCCGACAGGGGGCAATAGGAGGTCCTGAAGCTTTCTTT; CDR3aa: CASSQIRQGAIGGPEAFF
d_gene: TRBD1; abundance: -; v_gene: TRBV9; j_gene: TRBJ2-5; CDR3nt: TGTGCCAGCAGCAAAGGGACAGGGGAGGTAGAGACCCAGTACTTC; CDR3aa: CASSKGTGEVETQYF
d_gene: -; abundance: -; v_gene: TRBV6-5; j_gene: TRBJ1-2; CDR3nt: TGTGCCAGCGGCCAGACTGGCGCGGGCTATGGCTACACCTTC; CDR3aa: CASGQTGAGYGYTF
d_gene: -; abundance: -; v_gene: TRBV7-9; j_gene: TRBJ1-1; CDR3nt: TGTGCCAGCAGCCGGGGCGGGACCGAAGCTTTCTTT; CDR3aa: CASSRGGTEAFF
d_gene: -; abundance: -; v_gene: TRBV19; j_gene: TRBJ2-7; CDR3nt: TGTGCCAGTAGTATAAGCGCGGGCCGGGTCTACGAGCAGTACTTC; CDR3aa: CASSISAGRVYEQYF
d_gene: TRBD1; abundance: -; v_gene: TRBV3-1/TRBV3-2; j_gene: TRBJ1-2; CDR3nt: TGTGCCAGCAGCCAAGGGACAGGGTTCTATGGCTACACCTTC; CDR3aa: CASSQGTGFYGYTF
d_gene: TRBD2; abundance: -; v_gene: TRBV12-3/TRBV12-4; j_gene: TRBJ2-7; CDR3nt: TGTGCCAGCAGTCTTAGCGGGTTGTACGAGCAGTACTTC; CDR3aa: CASSLSGLYEQYF
d_gene: TRBD1; abundance: -; v_gene: TRBV10-3; j_gene: TRBJ2-5; CDR3nt: TGTGCCATCAGAGATTCTCAGGGGGCATCGGAGACCCAGTACTTC; CDR3aa: CAIRDSQGASETQYF
d_gene: -; abundance: -; v_gene: TRBV7-3; j_gene: TRBJ1-4; CDR3nt: TGTGCCAGCAGCCCCGAGGGACTGTCGAGGGTTTCTAATGAAAAACTGTTTTTT; CDR3aa: CASSPEGLSRVSNEKLFF
d_gene: -; abundance: -; v_gene: TRBV7-9; j_gene: TRBJ1-6; CDR3nt: TGTGCCAGCAGCTCCGGGACAAGGGCTTCACCCCTCCACTTT; CDR3aa: CASSSGTRASPLHF
d_gene: TRBD1; abundance: -; v_gene: TRBV10-1; j_gene: TRBJ1-4; CDR3nt: TGCGCCAGCAGTGAGCCTAGGGAGGGACAGGGCCCCGCGGAAGGCGAAAAACTGTTTTTT; CDR3aa: CASSEPREGQGPAEGEKLFF
d_gene: -; abundance: -; v_gene: TRBV7-7; j_gene: TRBJ2-4; CDR3nt: TGTGCCAGCAGCTTAGAACAGGGTGACATTCAGTACTTC; CDR3aa: CASSLEQGDIQYF
d_gene: TRBD2; abundance: -; v_gene: TRBV7-9; j_gene: TRBJ2-3; CDR3nt: TGTGCCAGCAGCCAGCTCCTAGCGGGAGTTAGCACAGATACGCAGTATTTT; CDR3aa: CASSQLLAGVSTDTQYF
d_gene: TRBD1; abundance: -; v_gene: TRBV5-3; j_gene: TRBJ2-3; CDR3nt: TGTGCCAGAAGCTATGCCGGACAGGGTGGCCCAGATACGCAGTATTTT; CDR3aa: CARSYAGQGGPDTQYF
d_gene: -; abundance: -; v_gene: TRBV27; j_gene: TRBJ1-2; CDR3nt: TGTGCCAGCAGTTTATCCCCGGACAGCCCGGGGGGCTACACCTTC; CDR3aa: CASSLSPDSPGGYTF
d_gene: -; abundance: once; v_gene: TRBV19; j_gene: TRBJ1-2; CDR3nt: TGTGCCAGTAGTCCCCGGGGAGCCCTAAGGGGCTACACCTTC; CDR3aa: CASSPRGALRGYTF
d_gene: -; abundance: few; v_gene: TRBV7-9; j_gene: TRBJ1-2; CDR3nt: TGTGCCAGCAGCTTAGGCTTCTACGGGGGGGCGCATCATGGCTACACCTTC; CDR3aa: CASSLGFYGGAHHGYTF
d_gene: TRBD2; abundance: -; v_gene: TRBV7-9; j_gene: TRBJ2-5; CDR3nt: TGTGCCAGCAGCCCATGGGGGGGAGAGACCCAGTACTTC; CDR3aa: CASSPWGGETQYF
d_gene: TRBD2; abundance: -; v_gene: TRBV14; j_gene: TRBJ2-1; CDR3nt: TGTGCCAGCAGCTATTTAGCGGGATGGGTCAATGAGCAGTTCTTC; CDR3aa: CASSYLAGWVNEQFF
d_gene: -; abundance: few; v_gene: TRBV4-2; j_gene: TRBJ2-1; CDR3nt: TGTGCCAGCAGCCAAGGTACTACTTACTACAATGAGCAGTTCTTC; CDR3aa: CASSQGTTYYNEQFF
d_gene: -; abundance: once; v_gene: TRBV11-1; j_gene: TRBJ1-1; CDR3nt: TGTGCCAGCAGCAACCGAGGACAGAATTTTGAAGCTTTCTTT; CDR3aa: CASSNRGQNFEAFF
d_gene: TRBD1; abundance: -; v_gene: TRBV5-1; j_gene: TRBJ1-6; CDR3nt: TGCGCCAGCAGCCCTTCCGGACAGGGAATAGGTTCACCCCTCCACTTT; CDR3aa: CASSPSGQGIGSPLHF
d_gene: -; abundance: -; v_gene: TRBV5-1; j_gene: TRBJ1-2; CDR3nt: TGCGCCAGCAGCCCAGATGCAGGGTTTTACTATGGCTACACCTTC; CDR3aa: CASSPDAGFYYGYTF
d_gene: TRBD1; abundance: -; v_gene: TRBV6-5; j_gene: TRBJ2-1; CDR3nt: TGTGCCACCCATGGACAGGCACCTTACAATGAGCAGTTCTTC; CDR3aa: CATHGQAPYNEQFF
d_gene: -; abundance: -; v_gene: TRBV14; j_gene: TRBJ2-1; CDR3nt: TGTGCCAGCAGCCCCGGACTAGAGCAGTTCTTC; CDR3aa: CASSPGLEQFF
d_gene: TRBD2; abundance: -; v_gene: TRBV3-1/TRBV3-2; j_gene: TRBJ2-1; CDR3nt: TGTGCCAGCAGCCACGGACTAGCGGGACAGAACAATGAGCAGTTCTTC; CDR3aa: CASSHGLAGQNNEQFF
d_gene: TRBD2; abundance: -; v_gene: TRBV28; j_gene: TRBJ2-7; CDR3nt: TGTGCCAGCAGCACTAGCGGGAGGGCGGATGAGCAGTACTTC; CDR3aa: CASSTSGRADEQYF
d_gene: TRBD2; abundance: -; v_gene: TRBV9; j_gene: TRBJ2-1; CDR3nt: TGTGCCAGCAGCGTGCTGACTAGCCCAAATGAGCAGTTCTTC; CDR3aa: CASSVLTSPNEQFF
d_gene: TRBD2; abundance: -; v_gene: TRBV7-2; j_gene: TRBJ2-1; CDR3nt: TGTGCCAGCAACGGGGCGAGCGGGAGCTCTCACAATGAGCAGTTCTTC; CDR3aa: CASNGASGSSHNEQFF
d_gene: TRBD2; abundance: -; v_gene: TRBV3-1/TRBV3-2; j_gene: TRBJ2-7; CDR3nt: TGTGCCAGCAGCGCGGATAGCGGGAGTAAATCTTACGAGCAGTACTTC; CDR3aa: CASSADSGSKSYEQYF
d_gene: -; abundance: -; v_gene: TRBV4-1; j_gene: TRBJ1-5; CDR3nt: TGCGCCAGCAGCCAAGAAGGACAGTCATTGGAGCCCCAGCATTTT; CDR3aa: CASSQEGQSLEPQHF
d_gene: TRBD1; abundance: -; v_gene: TRBV7-9; j_gene: TRBJ1-4; CDR3nt: TGTGCCAGCAGCTTATCGGACAGGGGCCTTAATGAAAAACTGTTTTTT; CDR3aa: CASSLSDRGLNEKLFF
d_gene: TRBD1; abundance: few; v_gene: TRBV7-8; j_gene: TRBJ1-1; CDR3nt: TGTGCCAGCAGCTATAATTCGAATCCGGGACAGGGGAAAGCTTTCTTT; CDR3aa: CASSYNSNPGQGKAFF
d_gene: TRBD1; abundance: -; v_gene: TRBV5-1; j_gene: TRBJ1-1; CDR3nt: TGCGCCAGCAGCTTGAGGGGGCGGCAGACTGAAGCTTTCTTT; CDR3aa: CASSLRGRQTEAFF
d_gene: TRBD2; abundance: once; v_gene: TRBV5-1; j_gene: TRBJ2-7; CDR3nt: TGCGCCAGCAGCTACCTGGGACTAGCGGTCCACGAGCAGTACTTC; CDR3aa: CASSYLGLAVHEQYF
d_gene: TRBD1; abundance: -; v_gene: TRBV6-5; j_gene: TRBJ2-7; CDR3nt: TGTGCCAGCAGCGACAGGGGCCCCTACGAGCAGTACTTC; CDR3aa: CASSDRGPYEQYF
d_gene: TRBD2; abundance: -; v_gene: TRBV6-2/TRBV6-3; j_gene: TRBJ2-5; CDR3nt: TGTGCCAGCAGTAACCGACTAGCGGGACGCCAAGAGACCCAGTACTTC; CDR3aa: CASSNRLAGRQETQYF
d_gene: -; abundance: -; v_gene: TRBV18; j_gene: TRBJ1-1; CDR3nt: TGTGCCAGCTCACCGCCGGGTTGGGAAGCTTTCTTT; CDR3aa: CASSPPGWEAFF